A single T cell receptor beta chain is shown here with its context. The target of this receptor is not known. Base qualities are not at hand, and no much larger clone is one base apart. The receptor library was made with the immunoSEQ multiplex PCR assay. TCRdb provides this immuneACCESS table in a form limited to in-frame rearrangements. Some clones are lacking; in checked studies, under half of them reflect an unresolved V gene, and why the rest are absent is not known. Counted in this sample were roughly 400,000 clones; 75% to 95% of them appeared once. The ten largest clonotypes hold approximately 6.3% of the sample. The entry originates in a study of control samples from healthy donors and cancer patients (dated by TCRdb to about 2020). The source is a man aged 35 to 55 with head and neck cancer. The sequenced sample consisted of PBMCs.

This receptor carries the CDR3 CASRAVGGFYNEQFF. The nucleotide sequence reads TGTGCCAGCAGGGCAGTCGGGGGATTCTACAATGAGCAGTTCTTC. The chain was built from TRBV27 and TRBJ2-1; matching of 6 bases hints at TRBD2 as the D gene. CDR1 and CDR2 are drawn from the germline V gene (reference sequence): MNHEY, SMNVEV. Trimming removed 6 bases from V and 3 bases from J, leaving 15 bases between the germline ends. There are 15 amino acids in the CDR3, from cysteine to phenylalanine inclusive. The DNA shown is the 45-base CDR3, in frame from base 1.